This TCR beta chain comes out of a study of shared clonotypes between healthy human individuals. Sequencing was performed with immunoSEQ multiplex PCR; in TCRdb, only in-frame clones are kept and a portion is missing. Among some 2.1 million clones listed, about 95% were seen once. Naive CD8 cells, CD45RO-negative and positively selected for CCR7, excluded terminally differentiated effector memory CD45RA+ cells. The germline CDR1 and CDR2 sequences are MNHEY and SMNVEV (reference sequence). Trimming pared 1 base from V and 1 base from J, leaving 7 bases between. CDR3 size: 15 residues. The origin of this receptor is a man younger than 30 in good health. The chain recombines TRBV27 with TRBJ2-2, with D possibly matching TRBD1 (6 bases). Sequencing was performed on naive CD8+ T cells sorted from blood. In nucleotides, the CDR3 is TGTGCCAGCAGTTTATACAGGGAGAACACCGGGGAGCTGTTTTTT. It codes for CASSLYRENTGELFF.